This is a list of T cell receptor beta chains from one sample in a study of vaccination effects on CD4 cells after COVID-19. Sequenced by immunoSEQ multiplex PCR; TCRdb stores in-frame clones only, minus some. The table shows about 14,000 clones, with over 60% occurring only once. These TCRs are of unknown antigen specificity. The starting material was CD4+ T cells from PBMCs cultured with HCoV-229E spike peptides, obtained before COVID-19 vaccination. The source of these receptors is a human donor who received a COVID-19 vaccine. Each CDR3 is given with its conserved first and last residue. The D gene is left open where the match is weak. The listing skips clone size in some rows; elsewhere it reads once, few, many or a size class.

len	v_gene	j_gene	d_gene	abundance	CDR3aa	CDR3nt
15	TRBV19	TRBJ1-2	TRBD1	few	CASSPPQTGSYGYTF	TGTGCCAGTAGTCCACCCCAGACAGGGTCCTATGGCTACACCTTC
14	TRBV6-5	TRBJ1-2	.	.	CASSRGGQSYGYTF	TGTGCCAGCAGCCGCGGGGGGCAGAGCTATGGCTACACCTTC
14	TRBV27	TRBJ1-2	.	.	CASSEDRRANGYTF	TGTGCCAGCAGCGAAGACAGAAGGGCAAATGGCTACACCTTC
15	TRBV28	TRBJ1-5	.	few	CASSLQGPSNQPQHF	TGTGCCAGCAGTCTCCAAGGACCGAGCAATCAGCCCCAGCATTTT
13	TRBV5-1	TRBJ1-2	TRBD1	.	CASSLGQGNGYTF	TGCGCCAGCAGCTTGGGACAGGGGAACGGCTACACCTTC
24	TRBV4-2	TRBJ1-1	TRBD1	few	CASSQERTIRRADSTGQRNTEAFF	TGTGCCAGCAGCCAAGAAAGGACCATTAGGAGGGCTGACTCAACGGGACAGAGGAACACTGAAGCTTTCTTT
15	TRBV6-5	TRBJ1-5	.	.	CASSYRVVGNQPQHF	TGTGCCAGCAGTTACCGGGTTGTGGGCAATCAGCCCCAGCATTTT
16	TRBV2	TRBJ1-1	.	few	CASSEALRGSLTEAFF	TGTGCCAGCAGTGAAGCGCTTCGGGGCAGTCTAACTGAAGCTTTCTTT
14	TRBV19	TRBJ1-1	.	.	CASSGGARGTEAFF	TGTGCCAGTAGTGGCGGTGCCCGAGGCACTGAAGCTTTCTTT
13	TRBV2	TRBJ1-2	.	.	CASSEGADYGYTF	TGTGCCAGCAGTGAGGGGGCGGACTATGGCTACACCTTC
13	TRBV5-1	TRBJ2-2	.	few	CASSLGNQGELFF	TGCGCCAGCAGCTTGGGAAACCAGGGGGAGCTGTTTTTT
14	TRBV7-2	TRBJ1-2	TRBD1	.	CASSSDRGPYGYTF	TGTGCCAGCAGCTCGGACAGGGGGCCCTATGGCTACACCTTC
11	TRBV7-9	TRBJ1-2	.	.	CVSRVHYGYTF	TGTGTCAGCAGGGTACACTATGGCTACACCTTC
12	TRBV7-9	TRBJ1-1	TRBD1	.	CASWKGADEAFF	TGTGCCAGTTGGAAGGGGGCCGATGAAGCTTTCTTT
12	TRBV12-3/TRBV12-4	TRBJ1-5	.	once	CASNRANQPQHF	TGTGCCAGCAACAGGGCGAATCAGCCCCAGCATTTT
15	TRBV6-5	TRBJ1-6	.	once	CASSYSGGSISPLHF	TGTGCCAGCAGTTACTCGGGGGGCAGCATTTCACCCCTCCACTTT
12	TRBV2	TRBJ2-1	.	.	CASRGDETEGFF	TGTGCCAGCAGGGGGGACGAAACAGAGGGGTTCTTC
15	TRBV29-1	TRBJ1-2	TRBD1	.	CSVEDLGTANYGYTF	TGCAGCGTTGAAGATCTAGGGACAGCTAACTATGGCTACACCTTC
15	TRBV18	TRBJ1-6	.	.	CASSPGFGGLSPLHF	TGTGCCAGCTCACCGGGGTTCGGGGGCCTATCCCCCCTCCACTTT
16	TRBV5-4	TRBJ1-5	TRBD1	.	CASSTQGGANNQPQHF	TGTGCCAGCAGCACCCAGGGGGGGGCGAACAATCAGCCCCAGCATTTT
14	TRBV6-6	TRBJ2-3	.	.	CASSTGAGSDTQYF	TGTGCCAGCAGTACGGGGGCGGGATCAGATACGCAGTATTTT
13	TRBV19	TRBJ2-1	.	.	CASSHRGPREQFF	TGTGCCAGTAGTCACCGGGGCCCTAGGGAGCAGTTCTTC